These 26 T cell receptor beta chains came from one sample sequenced in a study of glioma-infiltrating T cells after dendritic cell vaccination. Clones were read by immunoSEQ multiplex PCR, and TCRdb kept only the in-frame ones, dropping some. Of 65,000 to 80,000 clones in the sample, 80% to 90% were seen once. The time point: after dendritic cell vaccination, including at tumor progression/relapse. The sample here was blood, taken after dendritic cell vaccination. The receptors were gathered from a human donor with glioblastoma.

V usage is TRBV5-6 and J usage is TRBJ2-5; tentatively, D is TRBD2 (6 bases). CDR1 is SGHDT and CDR2 is YYEEEE in the germline V gene. V lost 5 bases to trimming and J lost 5 bases, with 16 bases between them. The CDR3 runs to 14 residues. The CDR3 DNA is TGTGCCAGCAGTTGGGGGGTAGCCCGGGAGACCCAGTACTTC. It translates to CASSWGVARETQYF.

The V gene is TRBV10-3, the J gene TRBJ2-7, with a tentative D call TRBD2 (5 bases). CDR3 length equals 12 residues. Trimming removed 4 bases from V and 3 bases from J, with 7 bases in between. CDR1 ENHRY and CDR2 SYGVKD come from the germline V gene. DNA of the CDR3: TGTGCCATCAGTGTAGGAGGCTACGAGCAGTACTTC. Residues: CAISVGGYEQYF.

The chain joins TRBV7-2 to TRBJ2-7; D possibly corresponds to TRBD1 (6 bases). The germline V gene encodes CDR1 SGHTA and CDR2 FQGNSA. The CDR3 is made up of 14 amino acids. Deletions cut 3 bases from V and 2 bases from J, with 11 bases between. The CDR3 DNA reads as TGTGCCAGCAGCTTTGGGACACCACCCTACGAGCAGTACTTC. As protein: CASSFGTPPYEQYF.

The chain carries TRBV6-6 and TRBJ2-7; perhaps TRBD1 as D (5 bases). The CDR3 extends over 12 amino acids. Germline CDR1 is MNHNY and CDR2 is SVGAGI (reference sequence). Trimming cost V 8 bases and J 1 base, with 9 bases left between them. The CDR3 region is CASAGLSYEQYF. The CDR3 DNA follows: TGTGCCAGCGCAGGGCTATCCTACGAGCAGTACTTC.

The chain links TRBV29-1 to TRBJ1-2, with D possibly being TRBD1 (6 bases). Germline CDR1 SQVTM, CDR2 ANQGSEA. Trimming removed 6 bases at V and 4 bases at J, with 21 bases between. The CDR3 is 15 residues long. The CDR3 DNA reads TGCAGCGTCGACTCTTACCCCGGGACAATCTATGGCTACACCTTC. The encoded protein is CSVDSYPGTIYGYTF.

The rearrangement uses TRBV2 and TRBJ2-1, with D perhaps TRBD1 (6 bases). Germline CDR1 is SNHLY and CDR2 is FYNNEI. The V end was cut by 3 bases, the J end by 6 bases, with 9 bases between. The CDR3 runs to 13 residues. CDR3 protein: CASSDQGLNEQFF. CDR3 nucleotide sequence: TGTGCCAGCAGTGATCAGGGGCTCAATGAGCAGTTCTTC.

This chain connects TRBV7-9 to TRBJ1-2; TRBD1 aligns across 7 bases. This CDR3 has 15 residues. The germline CDR1 and CDR2 sequences are SEHNR and FQNEAQ (reference sequence). V lost 8 bases and J lost 6; bases outside the gene matches: 15. CDR3 loop: CASFFSPTGWDGYTF. In DNA, the CDR3 is TGTGCCAGCTTCTTCTCGCCGACAGGGTGGGATGGCTACACCTTC.

V is TRBV27 and J is TRBJ2-3, with 10 bases that match TRBD2. CDR3 length: 16 amino acids. CDR1 is MNHEY, CDR2 SMNVEV, per germline (reference sequence). V lost 2 bases, J lost 5 bases, and 7 bases stayed unmatched. CDR3 region: CASSLGAGGREDTQYF. In nucleotides, the CDR3 is TGTGCCAGCAGTTTAGGAGCGGGAGGGCGGGAAGATACGCAGTATTTT.

This clone came up a few times. The genes are TRBV2 and TRBJ1-4; 8 bases map to TRBD1. V trimming: 5 bases; J trimming: 8 bases; junction bases outside the gene matches: 7. Germline V CDR1 and CDR2: SNHLY, FYNNEI. The CDR3 is 14 amino acids. CDR3 bases: TGTGCCAGCAGTAGGACAGGGTTTTCGGAAAAACTGTTTTTT. Its translation is CASSRTGFSEKLFF.

The rearrangement links TRBV6-4 to TRBJ2-7, with 8 bases lining up with TRBD1. Germline V lookup: CDR1 MRHNA, CDR2 SNTAGT. The CDR3 totals 15 residues. Trimming cost V 3 bases and J 7 bases; bases outside gene matches: 11. The CDR3 sequence: CASSDSRTGSREQYF. The DNA for the CDR3 is TGTGCCAGCAGTGATTCCCGGACAGGGTCTCGAGAGCAGTACTTC.

This rearrangement joins TRBV2 to TRBJ2-2, with 10 bases fitting TRBD2. The J segment lost 1 base and the V segment lost 4 bases, leaving 0 bases of the junction unmatched. In germline, CDR1 is SNHLY, CDR2 FYNNEI. This CDR3 has 15 residues. CDR3 nucleotides: TGTGCCAGCAGTGGACTAGCGGGGAACACCGGGGAGCTGTTTTTT. This translates into CASSGLAGNTGELFF. The full variable domain, rest sourced from reference TRBV2 and TRBJ2-2, is EPEVTQTPSHQVTQMGQEVILRCVPISNHLYFYWYRQILGQKVEFLVSFYNNEISEKSEIFDDQFSVERPDGSNFTLKIRSTKLEDSAMYFCASSGLAGNTGELFFGEGSRLTVL.

The gene calls are TRBV27 and TRBJ2-1; a possible D gene is TRBD2 (6 bases). Germline V gene sequence: CDR1 MNHEY, CDR2 SMNVEV (reference sequence). The CDR3 is made up of 14 amino acids. Trimming cost V 6 bases and J 3 bases, with 12 bases left between them. The CDR3 loop is CASSFPGDYNEQFF. The CDR3 DNA reads as TGTGCCAGCAGCTTCCCGGGGGACTACAATGAGCAGTTCTTC.

This chain connects TRBV18 to TRBJ2-7, with D perhaps TRBD1 (6 bases). The CDR3 is 16 amino acids. Germline CDR1 is KGHSH and CDR2 is LQKENI. Trimming took off 0 bases at V and 4 bases at J, with 16 bases between the two ends. The CDR3 DNA reads TGTGCCAGCTCACCACCTTCGGGCAGGGGTCAGTACGAGCAGTACTTC. This gives the protein CASSPPSGRGQYEQYF. The variable domain in full, completed from reference TRBV18 and TRBJ2-7, reads NAGVMQNPRHLVRRRGQEARLRCSPMKGHSHVYWYRQLPEEGLKFMVYLQKENIIDESGMPKERFSAEFPKEGPSILRIQQVVRGDSAAYFCASSPPSGRGQYEQYFGPGTRLTVT.

The chain has TRBV6-5 and TRBJ2-3, with D perhaps matching TRBD2 (6 bases). Germline CDR1 reads MNHEY; CDR2 reads SVGAGI. V was shortened by 6 bases and J by 0 bases, with 13 bases between the two germline ends. The CDR3 is made up of 15 amino acids. The CDR3 here is CASSPHGTSTDTQYF. The CDR3 bases are TGTGCCAGCAGCCCCCATGGGACTAGCACAGATACGCAGTATTTT.

The J gene is TRBJ2-3, the V gene TRBV11-2, with D perhaps TRBD2 (5 bases). V was cut by 2 bases and J by 1 base, with 7 bases left in between. Per the germline V gene, CDR1 is SGHAT and CDR2 is FQNNGV. This CDR3 has 14 amino acids. CDR3 DNA sequence: TGTGCCAGCAGCTTACAACTAGGCACAGATACGCAGTATTTT. Translated: CASSLQLGTDTQYF.

The V gene is TRBV19, the J gene TRBJ1-2; D possibly corresponds to TRBD1 (6 bases). The germline V and J ends were trimmed by 7 bases and 3 bases, with 12 bases remaining between them. Germline CDR1 LNHDA, CDR2 SQIVND (reference sequence). The CDR3 totals 13 residues. CDR3 amino acids: CASTTGQYYGYTF. The CDR3 coding sequence is TGTGCCAGTACCACCGGACAGTACTATGGCTACACCTTC.

The rearrangement joins TRBV13 to TRBJ2-7, with TRBD2 matching over 10 bases. The CDR3 has 15 amino acids. V lost 3 bases to trimming and J lost 2 bases; unmatched junction nucleotides: 4. Germline values: CDR1 PRHDT, CDR2 FYEKMQ (reference sequence). CDR3 amino acids: CASSFRTSGTYEQYF. CDR3 DNA sequence: TGTGCCAGCAGCTTTCGGACTAGCGGAACCTACGAGCAGTACTTC.

The chain has TRBV29-1 and TRBJ1-1; no reliable D call. Trimming removed 4 bases from V and 4 bases from J, with 4 bases in between. CDR3 size: 10 residues. CDR1 is SQVTM, CDR2 ANQGSEA, per germline. The CDR3 region is CSVVITEAFF. DNA for the CDR3: TGCAGCGTTGTTATCACTGAAGCTTTCTTT. The full variable domain, in which reference TRBV29-1 and TRBJ1-1 provide the parts outside the CDR3, is SAVISQKPSRDICQRGTSLTIQCQVDSQVTMMFWYRQQPGQSLTLIATANQGSEATYESGFVIDKFPISRPNLTFSTLTVSNMSPEDSSIYLCSVVITEAFFGQGTRLTVV.

This chain connects TRBV5-1 to TRBJ2-7; 7 nucleotides line up with TRBD2. The CDR3 consists of 15 residues. Trimming took 4 bases from V and 2 from J; bases not matched to a gene: 9. Germline CDR1 reads SGHRS; CDR2 reads YFSETQ. The CDR3 sequence is CASSLLVGGAYEQYF. Here the CDR3 DNA reads TGCGCCAGCAGCCTCCTGGTGGGAGGGGCCTACGAGCAGTACTTC.

The chain links TRBV9 to TRBJ2-7; TRBD2 agrees at 9 bases. With V trimmed by 4 bases and J by 2 bases, 7 bases remained unmatched. Per the germline V gene, CDR1 is SGDLS and CDR2 is YYNGEE. This CDR3 is built from 15 residues. The CDR3 DNA sequence: TGTGCCAGCAGCTCTCGGGTAGCGGGGGCCTACGAGCAGTACTTC. This translates into CASSSRVAGAYEQYF.

The gene calls are TRBV6-5 and TRBJ2-7; 8 bases align to TRBD1. The J segment lost 1 base and the V segment lost 2 bases, leaving 4 bases of the junction unmatched. Germline V CDR1 and CDR2: MNHEY, SVGAGI. CDR3 size: 15 residues. CDR3 bases: TGTGCCAGCAGTTACAGGACAGGGAGGTCCTACGAGCAGTACTTC. It encodes CASSYRTGRSYEQYF.

The V gene is TRBV11-3, the J gene TRBJ2-5, with a weak D call TRBD1 (6 bases). Per germline, CDR1 SGHNT and CDR2 YENEEA. The ends were cut back, 5 bases at V and 1 base at J, with 11 bases in the middle. The CDR3 spans 14 residues. The CDR3 DNA sequence: TGTGCCAGCAGCCCGCCGACAGGCCAAGAGACCCAGTACTTC. Encoded protein: CASSPPTGQETQYF.

The V gene is TRBV19, the J gene TRBJ1-2, with D uncertain. Trimming stripped 6 bases from V and 5 bases from J, with 22 bases between. This CDR3 region has 16 residues. Germline V gene lookup returns CDR1 LNHDA and CDR2 SQIVND (reference sequence). The CDR3 nucleotides read TGTGCCAGTAGCCCCCGGGCGGGTGGTAGTTTGTATGGCTACACCTTC. Its protein is CASSPRAGGSLYGYTF.

The chain joins TRBV2 to TRBJ1-1, with no clear D. CDR3 size: 13 residues. The germline V gene has CDR1 SNHLY and CDR2 FYNNEI. The V end was cut by 5 bases, the J end by 4 bases, with 11 bases between. This chain's CDR3 is CASSMRQTTEAFF. The CDR3 DNA sequence: TGTGCCAGCAGTATGCGACAAACCACTGAAGCTTTCTTT.

This rearrangement joins TRBV2 to TRBJ2-2; no definite D call. Trimming took off 1 base at V and 6 bases at J, with 9 bases between the two ends. The germline gives CDR1 SNHLY, CDR2 FYNNEI. The CDR3 loop spans 14 amino acids. Here the CDR3 reads CASSEGWLPGELFF. In DNA, the CDR3 is TGTGCCAGCAGTGAAGGGTGGCTTCCCGGGGAGCTGTTTTTT.

This chain connects TRBV7-3 to TRBJ2-5; weak D call: TRBD1 (5 bases). The J call may be in error: the DNA end matches TRBJ2-7 better. Germline CDR1 SGHTA, CDR2 FQGTGA. The CDR3 runs 13 residues. The chain's CDR3 is CASSTDSSYEQYF. The CDR3 DNA reads TGTGCCAGCAGCACAGACAGTTCCTACGAGCAGTACTTC.